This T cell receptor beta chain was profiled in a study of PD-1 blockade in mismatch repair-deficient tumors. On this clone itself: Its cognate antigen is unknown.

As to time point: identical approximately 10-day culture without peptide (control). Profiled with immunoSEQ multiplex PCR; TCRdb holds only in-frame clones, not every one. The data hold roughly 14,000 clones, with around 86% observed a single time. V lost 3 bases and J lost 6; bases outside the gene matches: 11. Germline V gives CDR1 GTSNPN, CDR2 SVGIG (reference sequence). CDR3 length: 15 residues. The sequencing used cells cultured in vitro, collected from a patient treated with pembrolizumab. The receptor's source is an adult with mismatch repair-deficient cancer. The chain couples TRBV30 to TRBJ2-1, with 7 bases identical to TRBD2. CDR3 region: CAWRTGRENRNEQFF. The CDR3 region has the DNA TGTGCCTGGAGGACCGGGCGGGAGAATCGCAATGAGCAGTTCTTC.